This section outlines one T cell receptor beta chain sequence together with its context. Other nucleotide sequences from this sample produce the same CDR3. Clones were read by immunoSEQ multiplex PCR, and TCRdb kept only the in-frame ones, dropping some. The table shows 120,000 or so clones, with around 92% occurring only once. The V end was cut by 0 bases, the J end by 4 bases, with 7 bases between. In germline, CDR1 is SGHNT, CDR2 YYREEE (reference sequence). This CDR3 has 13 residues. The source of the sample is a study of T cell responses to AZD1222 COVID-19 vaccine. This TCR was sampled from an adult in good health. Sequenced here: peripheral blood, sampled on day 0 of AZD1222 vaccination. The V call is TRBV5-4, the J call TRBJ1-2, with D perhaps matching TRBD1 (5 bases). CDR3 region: CASSLGGAYGYTF. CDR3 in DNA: TGTGCCAGCAGCTTGGGAGGGGCCTATGGCTACACCTTC.